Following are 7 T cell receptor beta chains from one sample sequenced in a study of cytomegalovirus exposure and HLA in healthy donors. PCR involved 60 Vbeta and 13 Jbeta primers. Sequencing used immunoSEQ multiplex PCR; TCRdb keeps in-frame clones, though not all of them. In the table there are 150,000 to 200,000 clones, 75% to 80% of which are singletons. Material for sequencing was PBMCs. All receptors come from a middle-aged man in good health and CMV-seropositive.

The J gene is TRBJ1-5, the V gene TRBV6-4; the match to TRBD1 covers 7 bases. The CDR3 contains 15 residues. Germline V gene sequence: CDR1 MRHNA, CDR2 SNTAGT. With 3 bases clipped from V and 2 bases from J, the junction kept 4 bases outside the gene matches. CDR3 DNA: TGTGCCAGCAGTGAAGGTACAGGGGGCAATCAGCCCCAGCATTTT. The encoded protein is CASSEGTGGNQPQHF.

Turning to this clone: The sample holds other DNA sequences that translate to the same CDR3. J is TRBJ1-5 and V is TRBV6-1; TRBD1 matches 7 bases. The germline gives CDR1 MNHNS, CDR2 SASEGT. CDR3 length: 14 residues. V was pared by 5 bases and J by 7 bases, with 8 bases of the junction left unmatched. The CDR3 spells CASSLNRGNQPQHF. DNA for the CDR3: TGTGCCAGCAGTTTGAACAGGGGAAACCAGCCCCAGCATTTT.

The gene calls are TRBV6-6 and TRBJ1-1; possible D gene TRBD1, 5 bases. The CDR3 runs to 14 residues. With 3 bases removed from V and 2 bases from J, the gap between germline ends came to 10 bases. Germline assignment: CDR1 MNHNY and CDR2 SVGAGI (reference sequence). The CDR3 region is CASSYARVNTEAFF. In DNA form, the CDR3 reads TGTGCCAGCAGTTATGCCAGGGTCAACACTGAAGCTTTCTTT.

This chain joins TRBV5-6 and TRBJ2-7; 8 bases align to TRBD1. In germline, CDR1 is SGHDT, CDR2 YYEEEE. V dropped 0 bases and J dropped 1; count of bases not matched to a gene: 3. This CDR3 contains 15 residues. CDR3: CASSLGTGSSYEQYV. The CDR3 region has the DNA TGTGCCAGCAGCTTGGGGACAGGGAGTTCCTACGAGCAGTACGTC.

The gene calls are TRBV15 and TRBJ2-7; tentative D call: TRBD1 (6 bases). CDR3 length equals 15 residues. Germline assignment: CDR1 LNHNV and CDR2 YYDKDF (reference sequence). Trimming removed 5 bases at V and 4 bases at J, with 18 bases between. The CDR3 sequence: CATSRETGTRYEQYF. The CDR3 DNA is TGTGCCACCAGCCGCGAAACCGGGACAAGATACGAGCAGTACTTC.

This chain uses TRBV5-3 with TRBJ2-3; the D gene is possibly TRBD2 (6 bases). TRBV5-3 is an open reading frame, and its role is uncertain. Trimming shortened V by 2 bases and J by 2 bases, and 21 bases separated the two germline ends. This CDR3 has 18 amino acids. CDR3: CARSFPEGRGALTDTQYF. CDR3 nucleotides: TGTGCCAGAAGCTTCCCGGAGGGGCGGGGCGCCCTCACAGATACGCAGTATTTT.

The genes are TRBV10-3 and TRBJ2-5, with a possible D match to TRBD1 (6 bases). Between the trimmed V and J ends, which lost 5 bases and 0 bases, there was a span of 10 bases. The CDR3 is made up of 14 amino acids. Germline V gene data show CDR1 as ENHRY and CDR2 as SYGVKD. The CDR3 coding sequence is TGTGCCATCAGTTCAGGGGCGTACCAAGAGACCCAGTACTTC. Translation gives CAISSGAYQETQYF.